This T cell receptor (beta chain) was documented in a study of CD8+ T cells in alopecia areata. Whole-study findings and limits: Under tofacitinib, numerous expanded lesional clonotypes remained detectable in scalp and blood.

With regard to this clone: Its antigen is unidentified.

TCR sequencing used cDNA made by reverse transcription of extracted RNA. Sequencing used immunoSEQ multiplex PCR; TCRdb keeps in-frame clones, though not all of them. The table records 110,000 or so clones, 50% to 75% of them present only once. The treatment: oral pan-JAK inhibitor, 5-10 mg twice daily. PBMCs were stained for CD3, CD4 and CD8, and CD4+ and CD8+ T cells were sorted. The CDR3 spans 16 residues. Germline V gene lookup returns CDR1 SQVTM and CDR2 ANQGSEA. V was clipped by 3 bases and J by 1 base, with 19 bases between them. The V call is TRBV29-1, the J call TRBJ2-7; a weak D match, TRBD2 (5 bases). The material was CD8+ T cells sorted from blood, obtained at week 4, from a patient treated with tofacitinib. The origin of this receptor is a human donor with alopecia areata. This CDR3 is CSVESLERGLSYEQYF. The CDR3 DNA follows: TGCAGCGTTGAGAGTTTGGAGCGCGGGTTGTCCTACGAGCAGTACTTC.